This TCR beta chain was sequenced for a study of blood T cell repertoires in COVID-19. TCRdb's table, derived via immunoSEQ multiplex PCR, lists solely in-frame clones and lacks some. Of about 350,000 clones listed, around nine tenths are singletons. The CDR3 consists of 17 residues. Germline CDR1 reads SGHRS; CDR2 reads YFSETQ. Trimming took off 0 bases at V and 0 bases at J, with 12 bases between the two ends. Enrollment of patients from Seattle took place during active infection, with longitudinal follow-up. The source is a woman aged 60-75 years with COVID-19, enrolled during active disease. This chain joins TRBV5-1 and TRBJ2-2, with D maybe TRBD1 (6 bases). The material sequenced was peripheral blood. CDR3 in amino acids: CASSLDPQGTNTGELFF. The CDR3, as DNA: TGCGCCAGCAGCTTGGACCCACAGGGTACGAACACCGGGGAGCTGTTTTTT.